A single sample is the source of the 2 T cell receptor beta chains below, sequenced in a study of tumor-infiltrating lymphocytes in primary liver carcinoma. With a constant-region primer, TCR beta cDNA was made from around 520 ng of total RNA. Slightly modified ARM-PCR, run as three nested multiplex PCR rounds, produced the TCR beta libraries. Both of the initial two PCR rounds ran for around 10 cycles and employed TRBV1-TRBV30 forward primers alongside a C-beta reverse primer. TCRdb independently ran MiXCR on the multiplex PCR reads; one entry per CDR3 protein. The table includes more than 150,000 distinct CDR3 sequences, about 60% detected once. They got blood RNA out of unsorted whole blood and also pulled out germline DNA. The material sequenced was peripheral blood. These receptors were taken from a middle-aged man with primary liver carcinoma and hepatitis B virus infection.

The genes are TRBV10-1 and TRBJ2-5, with TRBD2 as a possible D gene (7 bases). Germline-derived CDR1 and CDR2 are WNHNN and SYGVQD (reference sequence). V shed 5 bases and J shed 2 bases, with 18 bases lying between them. CDR3 size: 16 residues. The CDR3 nucleotides are TGCGCCAGCAGTCCAGCGGGGCAGGACAGACAAGAGACCCAGTACTTC. Protein: CASSPAGQDRQETQYF.

About this clonotype itself: The conserved phenylalanine or tryptophan is not found at the CDR3 terminus, so this likely reflects a read error. The chain carries TRBV29-1 and TRBJ2-5; 9 nucleotides line up with TRBD2. Germline-derived CDR1 and CDR2 are SQVTM and ANQGSEA. The CDR3 runs to 14 residues. J gave up 0 bases and V 3 bases, and 2 bases lay outside the gene matches. Here the CDR3 reads CSVDLAGHQETQYS. CDR3 coding DNA: TGCAGCGTTGACCTAGCGGGACACCAAGAGACCCAGTACTCC.